This T cell receptor (beta chain) was sequenced during a study of blood T cell repertoires in COVID-19. CDR1 is SEHNR, CDR2 FQNEAQ, per germline (reference sequence). The ends lost 4 bases at V and 8 bases at J; junction bases unmatched: 7. The CDR3 extends over 14 amino acids. Profiled with immunoSEQ multiplex PCR; TCRdb holds only in-frame clones, not every one. The sample lists over 200,000 clones; roughly 90% were seen once. The sequence was collected from a man aged 40-55 years with active or convalescent COVID-19. V gene TRBV7-9 combines with J gene TRBJ1-4; 7 bases agree with TRBD1. Sequenced input: peripheral blood. Written as DNA, the CDR3 is TGTGCCAGCAGCTCTTGGAGGGGGCCAGAAAAACTGTTTTTT. Its protein product is CASSSWRGPEKLFF.